This TCR beta chain was recovered during a study of T cell changes during pregnancy in multiple sclerosis. Measured with immunoSEQ multiplex PCR; TCRdb has only the in-frame clones, and not every one. The data contain just under 50,000 clones, roughly nine tenths of them singletons. The sample in question was CD8+ T cells from peripheral blood mononuclear cells, obtained after pregnancy. This clonotype was sampled from a female donor with multiple sclerosis, enrolled in a pregnancy study.

The CDR3, as DNA: TGTGCCAGCAGCTTCCCGGTCAGGGAGGACACCGGGGAGCTGTTTTTT. The encoded protein is CASSFPVREDTGELFF. V usage is TRBV7-9 and J usage is TRBJ2-2; TRBD2 is a possible D gene (6 bases). Germline V gives CDR1 SEHNR, CDR2 FQNEAQ (reference sequence). This CDR3 has 16 residues. V was pared by 3 bases and J by 3 bases, with 14 bases between.